One sample yielded the 5 T cell receptor beta chains listed below, sequenced in a study of T cell changes during pregnancy in multiple sclerosis. Profiling relied on immunoSEQ multiplex PCR, and the TCRdb table lists in-frame clones only, not all of them. The data contain approximately 44,000 clones, 75% to 95% of them singletons. Source: CD4+ T cells from peripheral blood mononuclear cells, taken before pregnancy. These receptors all stem from a female donor with multiple sclerosis, enrolled in a pregnancy study.

The chain couples TRBV27 to TRBJ2-5; D is ambiguous. The CDR3 contains 12 residues. Germline V gene data show CDR1 as MNHEY and CDR2 as SMNVEV (reference sequence). The V gene lost 6 bases and the J gene lost 2 bases, with 7 bases spanning the gap. CDR3 in amino acids: CASRNFQETQYF. CDR3 bases: TGTGCCAGCAGAAACTTTCAAGAGACCCAGTACTTC.

V usage is TRBV5-4 and J usage is TRBJ2-3, with D tentatively TRBD2 (6 bases). Per germline, CDR1 SGHNT and CDR2 YYREEE (reference sequence). This CDR3 region has 17 residues. V lost 2 bases and J 6 bases, leaving 22 bases between the germline ends. As DNA, the CDR3 is TGTGCCAGCAGCTTACCCTCCCCCGGGGGTGGAGGGGATACGCAGTATTTT. Protein: CASSLPSPGGGGDTQYF.

This sequence joins TRBV6-5 and TRBJ1-1; D is undetermined. Trimming cost V 10 bases and J 4 bases, with 10 bases left between them. This CDR3 spans 11 amino acids. The germline V gene encodes CDR1 MNHEY and CDR2 SVGAGI. CDR3 sequence reads: CATRGSTEAFF. CDR3 sequence (DNA): TGTGCCACCCGAGGGTCCACTGAAGCTTTCTTT.

The chain recombines TRBV7-6 with TRBJ2-1; 7 bases are a match to TRBD2. The germline CDR1 and CDR2 sequences are SGHVS and FNYEAQ. Losses at the gene ends were 5 bases for V and 5 bases for J; bases not matched to a gene: 15. CDR3 length: 17 residues. This CDR3 reads CASSHLWSGRAHNEQFF. As DNA, the CDR3 is TGTGCCAGCAGCCATTTATGGTCGGGGAGGGCCCACAATGAGCAGTTCTTC. The variable domain in full, completed from reference TRBV7-6 and TRBJ2-1, reads GAGVSQSPRYKVTKRGQDVALRCDPISGHVSLYWYRQALGQGPEFLTYFNYEAQQDKSGLPNDRFSAERPEGSISTLTIQRTEQRDSAMYRCASSHLWSGRAHNEQFFGPGTRLTVL.

The chain uses TRBV18 and TRBJ2-5; TRBD2 matches at 9 bases. Per germline, CDR1 KGHSH and CDR2 LQKENI. V trimming: 5 bases; J trimming: 1 base; junction bases outside the gene matches: 5. This CDR3 has 15 amino acids. The CDR3, as DNA: TGTGCCAGCTCATCACTAGCGGGCTTCCAAGAGACCCAGTACTTC. Protein: CASSSLAGFQETQYF.